A selection of T cell receptor beta chains follows, all from one sample in a study of T-cell reconstitution after alpha-beta-depleted transplantation in children. From the PCR reads, TCRdb called clonotypes with MiXCR, one entry per CDR3 protein. This table holds about 500,000 distinct CDR3 sequences, 30% to 35% found once. This sample comprised PBMCs from the stem cell graft donor, obtained from the stem cell graft. Receptors were obtained from a human donor who donated a stem cell graft to a child with aplastic anemia. Both conserved end residues are part of each CDR3. A D gene is named only where the DNA matches it firmly. Not every row has a clone size; where given, it reads once, few, many or a size class.

V gene	D gene	J gene	clone size	CDR3 DNA	CDR3 protein
TRBV5-1	NA	TRBJ2-3	NA	TGCGCCAGCAGGCGGGACGCTGATAGCACAGATACGCAGTATTTT	CASRRDADSTDTQYF
TRBV12-3/TRBV12-4	TRBD1	TRBJ1-2	NA	TGTGCCAGCAGTGCCGGGACAGGGTGGGGCTACACCTTC	CASSAGTGWGYTF
TRBV30	TRBD1	TRBJ2-3	NA	TGTGCCGGGGGACAGCCCACAGATACGCAGTATTTT	CAGGQPTDTQYF
TRBV20-1	TRBD1	TRBJ1-6	few	TGCAGTGCTTTCAACCCGGACAGGGGTGATTCACCCCTCCACTTT	CSAFNPDRGDSPLHF
TRBV7-2	TRBD1	TRBJ2-2	NA	TGTGCCAGCAGCCACATAAGGACAGGGCCGAACACCGGGGAGCTGTTTTTT	CASSHIRTGPNTGELFF
TRBV5-1	NA	TRBJ2-7	NA	TGCGCCAGCAGCGCGGCCTCACGGCGCGAGCAGTACTTC	CASSAASRREQYF
TRBV12-3/TRBV12-4	NA	TRBJ2-7	NA	TGTGCCAGCAGCACGGGGACGGCTTGGGAGCAGTACTTC	CASSTGTAWEQYF
TRBV24-1	NA	TRBJ2-1	NA	TGTGCCACCAGCCGCGACCCTCTACGGGGCAATGAGCAGTTCTTC	CATSRDPLRGNEQFF
TRBV23-1	TRBD1	TRBJ2-7	NA	TGCGCCAGCAGTCATACGGACAGGGCGAACGCCTACGAGCAGTACTTC	CASSHTDRANAYEQYF
TRBV6-5	TRBD2	TRBJ2-1	NA	TGTGCCAGCAGTTACGGCGGGAGTAACCACAATGAGCAGTTCTTC	CASSYGGSNHNEQFF
TRBV4-1	TRBD2	TRBJ2-5	NA	TGCGCCAGCAGCCAAGTTGTGGCTAGCGGGGGACAAGAGACCCAGTACTTC	CASSQVVASGGQETQYF
TRBV11-2	NA	TRBJ2-3	NA	TGTGCCAGCAGCCACAGGGCAGATACGCAGTATTTT	CASSHRADTQYF
TRBV10-3	TRBD1	TRBJ1-5	few	TGTGCCATCAGTGACCGACAGGGGACAAGTCAGCCCCAGCATTTT	CAISDRQGTSQPQHF
TRBV7-8	TRBD2	TRBJ2-5	NA	TGTGCCAGCAGCTTAGGTGGCGGGAGTGGCGAGACCCAGTACTTC	CASSLGGGSGETQYF
TRBV6-2/TRBV6-3	TRBD2	TRBJ2-1	NA	TGTGCCAGCAAGGGGACTAGCGGGAGAAAAGATAGAGATGAGCAGTTCTTC	CASKGTSGRKDRDEQFF
TRBV30	TRBD2	TRBJ2-1	NA	TGTGCCTGGAGTCGAGGACTAGCGGGAGCACTAGACAATGAGCAGTTCTTC	CAWSRGLAGALDNEQFF
TRBV24-1	TRBD1	TRBJ2-7	few	TGTGCCACCAGTGATGGGACAGGGGGGACCTACGAGCAGTACTTC	CATSDGTGGTYEQYF
TRBV6-1	TRBD2	TRBJ2-2	NA	TGTGCCAGCAGTCCACCCGGGACTATTATGCCGAACACCGGGGAGCTGTTTTTT	CASSPPGTIMPNTGELFF
TRBV27	TRBD2	TRBJ2-3	few	TGTGCCAGCAGTTCACATTGGGGGCGGGAGGCCACAGATACGCAGTATTTT	CASSSHWGREATDTQYF
TRBV5-4	NA	TRBJ1-1	NA	TGTGCCAGCAGCTTGGCCGGCAAAGTTACGGACACTGAAGCTTTCTTT	CASSLAGKVTDTEAFF
TRBV29-1	NA	TRBJ2-1	NA	TGCAGCGTTGATGGCCCGGGATTGGGGAATGAGCAGTTCTTC	CSVDGPGLGNEQFF
TRBV20-1	NA	TRBJ2-1	NA	TGCAGTGCTAGAGGGGCGGGCGACTCCTACAATGAGCAGTTCTTC	CSARGAGDSYNEQFF
TRBV6-7	TRBD2	TRBJ2-5	NA	TGTGCCTGCAGTTTCTTTCCACCGGGAGGTTCGGAGGTTATGGGGACCCAGTACTTC	CACSFFPPGGSEVMGTQYF
TRBV28	NA	TRBJ2-5	few	TGTGCCAGCAGTTTAAATCGGCCGGGCCACCAAGAGACCCAGTACTTC	CASSLNRPGHQETQYF
TRBV13	TRBD2	TRBJ2-2	NA	TGTGCCAGCAGCTCCCTCCGACTAGCTTCCGGGGAGCTGTTTTTT	CASSSLRLASGELFF
TRBV24-1	NA	TRBJ2-2	NA	TGTGCCACCAGTGATGTCCGGAACTTGGCGGACACCGGGGAGCTGTTTTTT	CATSDVRNLADTGELFF
TRBV28	NA	TRBJ2-2	few	TGTGCCATCCCAGGGGAGAACACCGGGGAGCTGTTTTTT	CAIPGENTGELFF
TRBV27	TRBD1	TRBJ1-2	NA	TGTGCCAGCAGTCGACGGGGGGACAGGGGACGAGACTACACCTTC	CASSRRGDRGRDYTF
TRBV2	NA	TRBJ2-5	once	TGTGCCAGCAGTTACCAATTGACACGGGAGAAAGAGACCCAGTACTTC	CASSYQLTREKETQYF
TRBV2	NA	TRBJ2-2	NA	TGTGCCACACAGGGACCAAACACTGGGGAGCTGTTTTTT	CATQGPNTGELFF
TRBV20-1	NA	TRBJ1-6	NA	TGCAGTGCTAGACCCGGCGGGACACTTACTAATTCACCCCTCCACTTT	CSARPGGTLTNSPLHF
TRBV12-3/TRBV12-4	TRBD2	TRBJ2-5	few	TGTGCCAGCAGTATCACTAGCGGGAGGGACCAAGAGACCCAGTACTTC	CASSITSGRDQETQYF
TRBV20-1	TRBD1	TRBJ1-5	NA	TGCAGTGCTAGAGATTGGGACAGAACCCGATCCCGTCAGCCCCAGCATTTT	CSARDWDRTRSRQPQHF
TRBV6-6	NA	TRBJ2-7	once	TGTGCCAGCAGCCAAAGGGGCGAGCAGTACTTC	CASSQRGEQYF
TRBV4-3	NA	TRBJ2-2	few	TGCGCCAGCAGGGATAGCGGGAACACCGGGGAGCTGTTTTTT	CASRDSGNTGELFF
TRBV20-1	TRBD2	TRBJ2-3	NA	TGCAGTGCTACCTCCGGGACTAGCGGGATGTCCCCCACAGATACGCAGTATTTT	CSATSGTSGMSPTDTQYF
TRBV20-1	NA	TRBJ2-1	NA	TGCAGTGCAGGCGGCGCGGGACTGATCAATGAGCAGTTCTTC	CSAGGAGLINEQFF
TRBV29-1	NA	TRBJ2-5	NA	TGCAGCTTCCACGACGGAAACCAAGAGACCCAGTACTTC	CSFHDGNQETQYF
TRBV29-1	TRBD1	TRBJ1-1	NA	TGCAGCGTTGCAGGGGGCAGCAGCACTGAAGCTTTCTTT	CSVAGGSSTEAFF
TRBV18	NA	TRBJ2-3	NA	TGTGCCAGCTCACACCAAAAAGGACACACTATTAGCACAGATACGCAGTATTTT	CASSHQKGHTISTDTQYF
TRBV28	NA	TRBJ2-2	few	TGTGCCAGCTTTGCCCCCCCGGAGCTGTTTTTT	CASFAPPELFF
TRBV4-3	NA	TRBJ1-1	few	TGCGCCAGCAGCCAAAGCCGCATGGGAACAGGCAGTGAAGCTTTCTTT	CASSQSRMGTGSEAFF
TRBV4-3	NA	TRBJ2-1	few	TGCGCCAGCAGCCAAACCCGGACGGGAGTGTCCTACAATGAGCAGTTCTTC	CASSQTRTGVSYNEQFF
TRBV20-1	NA	TRBJ2-1	NA	TGCAGTGCTAGAAATAAAGGGAGCTCCTACAATGAGCAGTTCTTC	CSARNKGSSYNEQFF
TRBV10-3	NA	TRBJ1-3	few	TGTGCCATCAGTGATTTGGTTTCGGGAAACACCATATATTTT	CAISDLVSGNTIYF
TRBV12-3/TRBV12-4	NA	TRBJ1-6	NA	TGTGCCAGCAGTCGGGGGGGGCACTCACCCCTCCACTTT	CASSRGGHSPLHF
TRBV7-9	TRBD2	TRBJ2-1	NA	TGTGCCAGCAGCTATTGGAGCGGGAGGAGGGAAAATGAGCAGTTCTTC	CASSYWSGRRENEQFF
TRBV4-2	TRBD2	TRBJ2-1	NA	TGTGCCAGCAGCCATACACTAGCGGGTAAGAATGAGCAGTTCTTC	CASSHTLAGKNEQFF
TRBV29-1	NA	TRBJ2-1	NA	TGCAGCGTTGACGTAAGGAATGAGCAGTTCTTC	CSVDVRNEQFF
TRBV7-2	TRBD2	TRBJ2-5	many	TGTGCCAGCAGCTCACTAGCGGGGACGGGGACCCAGTACTTC	CASSSLAGTGTQYF
TRBV21-1	NA	TRBJ1-4	few	TGTGCCAGCTTTACGGTGTTTTTT	CASFTVFF